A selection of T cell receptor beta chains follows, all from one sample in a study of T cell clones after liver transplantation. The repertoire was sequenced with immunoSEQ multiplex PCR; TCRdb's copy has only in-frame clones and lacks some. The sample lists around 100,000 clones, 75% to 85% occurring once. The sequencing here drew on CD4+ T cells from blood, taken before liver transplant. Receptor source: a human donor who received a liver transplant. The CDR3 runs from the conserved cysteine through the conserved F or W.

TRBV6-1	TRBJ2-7	CASSPGTGGWYEQYF
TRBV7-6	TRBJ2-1	CASSLPRLAGEHNEQFF
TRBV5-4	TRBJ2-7	CASSAAGTSYEQYF
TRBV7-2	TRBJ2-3	CATGWDVTADTQYF
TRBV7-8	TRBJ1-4	CASRGLGNEKLFF
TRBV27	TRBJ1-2	CASSFQTGGYYGYTF
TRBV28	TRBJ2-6	CASSSVGQGRAGANVLTF
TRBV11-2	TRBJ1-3	CASSWPSQTGERGNTIYF
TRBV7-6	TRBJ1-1	CASSLVGQGNTEAFF
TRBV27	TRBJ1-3	CASSPQESGNTIYF
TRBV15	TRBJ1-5	CATSRRTGRQPQHF
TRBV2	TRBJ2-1	CASSARSSGYNEQFF
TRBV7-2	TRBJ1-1	CASSSLGGNTEAFF
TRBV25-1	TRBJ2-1	CASSRFDRVNEQFF
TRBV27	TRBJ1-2	CASSSPGGRGYTF
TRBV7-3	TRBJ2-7	CASTPSGSYEQYF
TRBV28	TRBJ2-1	CASSSRLAGGDRNEQFF
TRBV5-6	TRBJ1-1	CASRPNDRMNTEAFF
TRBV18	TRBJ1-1	CASSPLGSGGTPEAFF
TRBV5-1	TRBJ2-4	CASSPPGMAKNIQYF
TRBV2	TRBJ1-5	CASRGQMSNQPQHF
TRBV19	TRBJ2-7	CASNPGRNLYEQYF
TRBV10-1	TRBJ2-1	CASSETWTEEQFF
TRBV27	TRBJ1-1	CASSLSRQGARNTEAFF
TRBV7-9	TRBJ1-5	CASSSLSGPAGSSNQPQHF
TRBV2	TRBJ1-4	CASSLRALQGEKLFF
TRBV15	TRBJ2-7	CATSRPGLAGGLSYEQYF
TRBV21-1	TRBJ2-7	CASYLKASYEQYF
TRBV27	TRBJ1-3	CASSFGGGNTIYF
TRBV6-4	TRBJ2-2	CASSDSGRRDTGELFF
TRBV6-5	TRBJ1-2	CASSYVGVQGSGYTF
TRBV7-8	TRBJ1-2	CASSSDGGHTSRYTF
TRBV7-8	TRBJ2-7	CASSADTPSTRHSYEQYF
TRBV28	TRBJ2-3	CASSGSGRIRDTQYF
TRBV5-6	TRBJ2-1	CASSPWGGSYNEQFF
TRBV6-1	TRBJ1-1	CASRHLNTEAFF
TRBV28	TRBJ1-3	CASIPDGPWNTIYF
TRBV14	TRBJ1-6	CASSFRRGRGKLSPLHF
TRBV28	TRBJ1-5	CASSLSRVNQPQHF
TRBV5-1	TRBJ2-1	CASSLAGRANEQFF
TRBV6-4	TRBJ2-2	CASRPQGDLKAGELFF
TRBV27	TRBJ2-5	CASSFNGGRETQYF
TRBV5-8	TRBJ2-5	CASSSLGAGAHRGTQYF
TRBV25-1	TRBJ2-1	CASTRAGPAHEQFF